This T cell receptor beta chain originates from a study of blood T cell repertoires in COVID-19. This clone occurred once. Germline V CDR1 and CDR2: SGHDT, YYEEEE. There are 15 residues in the CDR3. The V gene lost 4 bases and the J gene lost 0 bases, with 11 bases spanning the gap. Repertoires were generated with immunoSEQ multiplex PCR, while TCRdb's copy carries only in-frame clones and drops some. This sample has 35,000 to 45,000 clones, with around 87% found just once. J is TRBJ1-3 and V is TRBV5-6, with no clear D. The sequenced sample was peripheral blood. This receptor was obtained from a man between 50 and 59 years old with active COVID-19. The CDR3 here is CASSRIGSSGNTIYF. The CDR3 DNA reads TGTGCCAGCAGCCGAATCGGGTCCTCTGGAAACACCATATATTTT. Using reference TRBV5-6 and TRBJ1-3 for the parts outside the CDR3, the full variable domain is DAGVTQSPTHLIKTRGQQVTLRCSPKSGHDTVSWYQQALGQGPQFIFQYYEEEERQRGNFPDRFSGHQFPNYSSELNVNALLLGDSALYLCASSRIGSSGNTIYFGEGSWLTVV.